What follows are 21 T cell receptor beta chains derived from one specimen sequenced in a study of long-term antiretroviral therapy in people with HIV. The authors ran the immunoSEQ assay, v3.0, at survey level. Clones were sequenced by immunoSEQ multiplex PCR, and TCRdb holds only the in-frame ones, with some missing. Of about 22,000 clones listed, 86% are singletons. The material sequenced was unsorted PBMCs, taken 1.8 years before starting antiretroviral therapy. Receptors were obtained from a woman aged 25 to 39 with HIV.

The V call is TRBV5-4, the J call TRBJ2-5; D is ambiguous. The CDR3 is 13 residues long. Germline assignment: CDR1 SGHNT and CDR2 YYREEE (reference sequence). The germline V and J ends were trimmed by 10 bases and 3 bases, with 16 bases remaining between them. CDR3 sequence reads: CAFNAGEEETQYF. The CDR3 DNA reads as TGTGCCTTTAACGCTGGAGAAGAAGAGACCCAGTACTTC.

This rearrangement joins TRBV11-2 to TRBJ2-5; a possible D gene is TRBD2 (7 bases). Germline V lookup: CDR1 SGHAT, CDR2 FQNNGV. V was clipped by 1 base and J by 1 base, with 10 bases between them. This CDR3 has 15 amino acids. The CDR3 reads CASSLVGGAQETQYF. DNA for the CDR3: TGTGCCAGCAGCTTAGTGGGGGGGGCCCAAGAGACCCAGTACTTC.

The rearrangement links TRBV9 to TRBJ1-2, with D possibly matching TRBD1 (5 bases). The V gene lost 4 bases and the J gene lost 0 bases, with 13 bases spanning the gap. Per the germline V gene, CDR1 is SGDLS and CDR2 is YYNGEE. The CDR3 extends over 15 amino acids. CDR3 protein: CASSNRDGANYGYTF. In nucleotides, the CDR3 is TGTGCCAGCAGCAACCGGGACGGTGCTAACTATGGCTACACCTTC.

The V and J genes are TRBV29-1 and TRBJ1-4, with 9 bases identical to TRBD1. V shed 5 bases, J shed 7 bases, and the junction held 5 bases outside the gene matches. The V gene's germline CDR1 is SQVTM and CDR2 ANQGSEA. This CDR3 has 13 amino acids. CDR3 DNA: TGCAGCGTTAGTCGACAGGGGGGTGAAAAACTGTTTTTT. Translation: CSVSRQGGEKLFF.

The rearrangement joins TRBV27 to TRBJ1-1; maybe TRBD1 (5 bases). Germline V CDR1 and CDR2: MNHEY, SMNVEV (reference sequence). The CDR3 runs to 14 residues. The ends were cut back, 3 bases at V and 8 bases at J, with 16 bases in the middle. The CDR3 coding sequence is TGTGCCAGCAGTTTCCGTGGTGGGGGAACCGAAGCTTTCTTT. As protein: CASSFRGGGTEAFF.

This chain uses TRBV20-1 with TRBJ1-2; a weak D match, TRBD1 (6 bases). Trimming left V 6 bases short and J 8 bases short, with 13 bases between. Germline-derived CDR1 and CDR2 are DFQATT and SNEGSKA (reference sequence). This CDR3 is 11 amino acids long. DNA of the CDR3: TGCAGTGCGCGCAGGGGTGAAGGCTACACCTTC. Amino acids: CSARRGEGYTF.

DNA for the CDR3: TGTGCCAGTAGTATTCGACTATTCACAGATACGCAGTATTTT. This codes for CASSIRLFTDTQYF. The V gene is TRBV19, the J gene TRBJ2-3, with D perhaps matching TRBD2 (5 bases). The germline V and J ends were trimmed by 3 bases and 2 bases, with 9 bases remaining between them. The germline V gene encodes CDR1 LNHDA and CDR2 SQIVND (reference sequence). The CDR3 runs 14 residues.

This chain joins TRBV6-4 and TRBJ2-3; a weak D match, TRBD2 (7 bases). This CDR3 has 14 amino acids. Deletions cut 6 bases from V and 3 bases from J, with 13 bases between. Germline V gene sequence: CDR1 MRHNA, CDR2 SNTAGT. The CDR3 nucleotides are TGTGCCAGCAGCGGTAGGGGGGGAACAGATACGCAGTATTTT. Amino acid sequence: CASSGRGGTDTQYF.

This chain connects TRBV18 to TRBJ1-2, with a possible D match to TRBD1 (5 bases). The germline gives CDR1 KGHSH, CDR2 LQKENI. The CDR3 is 17 amino acids. The V end was cut by 0 bases, the J end by 5 bases, with 19 bases between. CDR3 amino acids: CASSPPSNSDSQYGYTF. For the CDR3, the DNA is TGTGCCAGCTCACCACCGTCAAACAGCGACAGCCAGTATGGCTACACCTTC. Filled out from reference TRBV18 and TRBJ1-2, the complete variable domain reads NAGVMQNPRHLVRRRGQEARLRCSPMKGHSHVYWYRQLPEEGLKFMVYLQKENIIDESGMPKERFSAEFPKEGPSILRIQQVVRGDSAAYFCASSPPSNSDSQYGYTFGSGTRLTVV.

The chain links TRBV13 to TRBJ2-5; 11 bases line up with TRBD2. The CDR3 loop spans 16 amino acids. Germline CDR1 is PRHDT and CDR2 is FYEKMQ (reference sequence). Germline trimming cut 5 bases from V and 5 bases from J; bases unmatched to any gene: 10. In DNA form, the CDR3 reads TGTGCCAGCAGCGGCCGACTAGCGGGGCCCGGGGAGACCCAGTACTTC. Amino acid sequence: CASSGRLAGPGETQYF.

J is TRBJ1-1 and V is TRBV27; D may be TRBD1 (5 bases). The CDR3 extends over 13 amino acids. Looked up from germline, CDR1 is MNHEY and CDR2 is SMNVEV (reference sequence). V lost 4 bases and J lost 3, with 9 bases in between. CDR3 amino acids: CASSSRQHTEAFF. DNA of the CDR3: TGTGCCAGCAGTTCTCGACAGCACACTGAAGCTTTCTTT.

The genes are TRBV25-1 and TRBJ1-1; D not resolved. The V end lost 1 base, the J end lost 1 base, and 10 bases lay between the germline ends. The CDR3 spans 15 residues. Germline CDR1 is MGHDK and CDR2 is SYGVNS. CDR3: CASSEFSASNTEAFF. The CDR3 region has the DNA TGTGCCAGCAGTGAATTCTCCGCTTCGAACACTGAAGCTTTCTTT.

This clone was detected once. The chain has TRBV6-4 and TRBJ1-1; TRBD1 matches 8 bases. J lost 9 bases, V lost 2 bases, and 2 bases had no gene match. There are 12 residues in the CDR3. The germline gives CDR1 MRHNA, CDR2 SNTAGT. Here the CDR3 DNA reads TGTGCCAGCAGTGACCGGACAGGGAAAGCTTTCTTT. Its protein is CASSDRTGKAFF.

On this clone itself: The junction shows a germline mismatch at one end, possibly a read error. Other nucleotide sequences from this sample produce the same CDR3. The genes are TRBV30 and TRBJ1-6; tentatively, D is TRBD1 (6 bases). This CDR3 has 19 residues. Germline-derived CDR1 and CDR2 are GTSNPN and SVGIG (reference sequence). For the CDR3, the DNA is TGTGCCTGGAGTGTGGGGGCCGACAGTTTTCGGCCCCTAAATTCACCTCTCCACTTT. It translates to CAWSVGADSFRPLNSPLHF.

J is TRBJ2-5 and V is TRBV5-1; 8 nucleotides agree with TRBD1. V lost 4 bases to trimming and J lost 3 bases; unmatched junction nucleotides: 5. The germline V gene encodes CDR1 SGHRS and CDR2 YFSETQ. The CDR3 totals 14 residues. CDR3 DNA sequence: TGCGCCAGCAGCCCCGCGGACAGGGAAGAGACCCAGTACTTC. This sequence encodes CASSPADREETQYF.

The V and J genes are TRBV5-1 and TRBJ1-4, with D possibly TRBD1 on 5 matching bases. The V and J ends lost 0 bases and 5 bases respectively, with 14 bases between them. This CDR3 comprises 16 residues. The germline V gene has CDR1 SGHRS and CDR2 YFSETQ. The chain's CDR3 is CASSLDWLAGNEKLFF. CDR3 sequence (DNA): TGCGCCAGCAGCTTGGATTGGTTGGCAGGGAATGAAAAACTGTTTTTT.

The chain joins TRBV6-6 to TRBJ1-1, with D perhaps TRBD1 (6 bases). V dropped 6 bases and J dropped 5 bases, with 13 bases sitting between them. This CDR3 is built from 13 residues. CDR1 is MNHNY and CDR2 is SVGAGI in the germline V gene (reference sequence). The CDR3 region has the DNA TGTGCCAGCAGAAACACAGGGATGACTGAAGCTTTCTTT. It yields the protein CASRNTGMTEAFF.

The chain is built from TRBV7-2 and TRBJ2-2; 11 nucleotides agree with TRBD1. Losses at the gene ends were 3 bases for V and 6 bases for J; bases not matched to a gene: 3. The CDR3 spans 15 residues. CDR1 and CDR2 from the germline V gene are SGHTA and FQGNSA. The CDR3 DNA sequence: TGTGCCAGCAGCTTCCGGACAGGGGGCTCCGGGGAGCTGTTTTTT. Translated, it gives CASSFRTGGSGELFF.

J is TRBJ2-6 and V is TRBV5-6; possibly TRBD1 for D (6 bases). This CDR3 contains 14 residues. Germline CDR1 and CDR2: SGHDT and YYEEEE. The V and J ends lost 3 bases and 2 bases respectively, with 6 bases between them. CDR3 loop: CASSSGAGANVLTF. DNA of the CDR3: TGTGCCAGCAGCTCAGGGGCTGGGGCCAACGTCCTGACTTTC.

The rearrangement uses TRBV30 and TRBJ1-3, with a tentative D call TRBD1 (5 bases). CDR3 length: 15 residues. The V end was cut by 0 bases, the J end by 0 bases, with 9 bases between. Germline V lookup: CDR1 GTSNPN, CDR2 SVGIG (reference sequence). The CDR3 reads CAWSVKTASGNTIYF. The CDR3 nucleotides are TGTGCCTGGAGTGTAAAGACAGCCTCTGGAAACACCATATATTTT.

The chain carries TRBV30 and TRBJ2-7; D unresolved. The CDR3 spans 11 residues. Trimming shortened V by 3 bases and J by 4 bases, and 7 bases separated the two germline ends. Germline-derived CDR1 and CDR2 are GTSNPN and SVGIG (reference sequence). CDR3 sequence: CAWSVRYEQYF. The CDR3 nucleotides read TGTGCCTGGAGCGTACGGTACGAGCAGTACTTC.